The source of this TCR beta chain is a study of shared clonotypes between healthy human individuals. Study observations and caveats: Measured sharing among donors was expected to vary with sequencing depth.

Participating donors were healthy, HIV-negative adults free of recent acute infections or vaccinations. Germline-derived CDR1 and CDR2 are SEHNR and FQNEAQ (reference sequence). The CDR3 runs to 16 residues. Deletions cut 4 bases from V and 1 base from J, with 15 bases between. About this clone itself: Its antigen is still unknown.

Measured with immunoSEQ multiplex PCR; TCRdb has only the in-frame clones, and not every one. The table records around 2,000,000 clones, 95% of them present only once. This TCR was sampled from a man younger than 30 in good health. This chain uses TRBV7-9 with TRBJ2-3; no reliable D call. Sequencing input: naive CD4+ T cells sorted from blood. Described subset: CD45RA+ positively selected. The CDR3 DNA sequence: TGTGCCAGCAGCTACAGCTCGCCTGGGGGCACAGATACGCAGTATTTT. It is translated as CASSYSSPGGTDTQYF.